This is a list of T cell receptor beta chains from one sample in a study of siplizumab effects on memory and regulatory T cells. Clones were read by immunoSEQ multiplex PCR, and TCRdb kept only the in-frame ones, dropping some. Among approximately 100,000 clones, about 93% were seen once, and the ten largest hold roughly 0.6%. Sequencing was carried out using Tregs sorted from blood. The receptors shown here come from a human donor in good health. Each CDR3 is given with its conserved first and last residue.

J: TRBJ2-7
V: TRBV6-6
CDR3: CASGLGEQYF

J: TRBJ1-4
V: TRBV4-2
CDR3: CASSQENLREKLFF

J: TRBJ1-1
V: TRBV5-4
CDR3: CASSPKGIGTAFF

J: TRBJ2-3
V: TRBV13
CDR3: CASSSTWTGGGDTQYF

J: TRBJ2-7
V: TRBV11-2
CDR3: CASSFILGRLTYEQYF

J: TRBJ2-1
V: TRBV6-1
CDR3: CASSDRRLGRDEQFF

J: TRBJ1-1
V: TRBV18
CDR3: CASSDFLRNTEAFF

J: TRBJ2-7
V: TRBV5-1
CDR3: CASSPKESMREQYF

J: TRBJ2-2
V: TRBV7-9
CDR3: CASSYTPGATGELFF

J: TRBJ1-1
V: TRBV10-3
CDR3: CAISGSQGGNTEAFF

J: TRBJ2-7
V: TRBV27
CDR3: CASSLGGGEQYF

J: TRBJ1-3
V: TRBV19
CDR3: CASSRTRTAGNTIYF

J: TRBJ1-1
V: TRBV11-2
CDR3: CASGWATEAFF

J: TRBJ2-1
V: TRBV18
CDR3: CASLPGQTYNEQFF

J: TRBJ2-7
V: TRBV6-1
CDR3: CASTITGGTYEQYF

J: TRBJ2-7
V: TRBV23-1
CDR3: CASSQSEVLTGNEQYF

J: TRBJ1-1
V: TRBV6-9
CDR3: CASSDRVNTEAFF

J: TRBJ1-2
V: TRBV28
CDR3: CASSLTRQTYGYTF

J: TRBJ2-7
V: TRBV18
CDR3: CASSPNRVEQYF

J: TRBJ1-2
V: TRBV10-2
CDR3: CASSGGTGFGYTF

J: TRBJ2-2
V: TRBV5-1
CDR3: CASSLLETGELFF

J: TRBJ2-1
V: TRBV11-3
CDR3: CASSQRTTSYNEQFF

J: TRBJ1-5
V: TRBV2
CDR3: CASSEGIGGQPQHF

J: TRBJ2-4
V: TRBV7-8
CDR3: CASSSPPRNRGSLAKNIQYF

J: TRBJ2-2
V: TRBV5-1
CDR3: CASSFFRPGGGLGAGELFF

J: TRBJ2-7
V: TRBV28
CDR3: CASRYEDRGLYEQYF

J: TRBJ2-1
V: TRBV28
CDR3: CASSPSGGRGFF

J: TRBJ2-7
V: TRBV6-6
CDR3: CASSYSYSSYEQYF

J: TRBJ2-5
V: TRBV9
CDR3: CASSEGTSGSWETQYF

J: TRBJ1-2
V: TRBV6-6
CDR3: CASSSGSSYGYTF

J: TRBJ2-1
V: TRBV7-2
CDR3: CASSLFSAAPNEQFF

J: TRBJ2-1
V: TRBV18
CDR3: CASSPEEAGPSYNEQFF

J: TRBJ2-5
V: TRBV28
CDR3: CASSYTGYGTQYF

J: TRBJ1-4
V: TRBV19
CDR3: CASSIAPTNEKLFF

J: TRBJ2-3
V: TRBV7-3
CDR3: CASSLREGFTQYF

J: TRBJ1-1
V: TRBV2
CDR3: CASGGTDRNTEAFF

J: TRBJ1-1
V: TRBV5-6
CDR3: CASSPDTGRTEAFF

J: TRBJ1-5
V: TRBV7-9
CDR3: CASSVTGDQPQHF

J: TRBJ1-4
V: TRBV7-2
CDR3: CASSSVDATNEKLFF

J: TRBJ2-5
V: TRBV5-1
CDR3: CASSDSRRATRQETQYF

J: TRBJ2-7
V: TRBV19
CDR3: CASSTGGRYPYEQYF

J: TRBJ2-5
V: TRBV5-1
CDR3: CASSRRREARETQYF

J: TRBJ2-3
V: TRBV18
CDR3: CASSPELAPNTDTQYF

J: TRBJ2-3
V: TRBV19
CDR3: CASSLGGPSTDTQYF

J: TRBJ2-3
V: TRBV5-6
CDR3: CASSSALPEMVDTQYF

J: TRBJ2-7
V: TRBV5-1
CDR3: CASSRTAYEQYF

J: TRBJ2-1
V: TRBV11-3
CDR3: CASGRDFGHNEQFF